This TCR beta chain comes out of a study of T cell repertoires in cytomegalovirus infection. The overall study: Newly reported HLA-C-restricted and thoroughly characterized HLA-B-restricted CMV epitopes were employed.

TCRdb analysed the reads with MiXCR anew, one entry per CDR3 protein. The table includes 400,000 to 600,000 distinct CDR3 sequences, about 42% detected once. As regards this clonotype: Its antigen remains unidentified.

The receptor comes from a human donor in good health (CMV status not recorded). Some clones in this sample may be carry-over from other donors' samples. The specimen comprised cultured PBMCs, sampled from culture after CMV antigen stimulation.

The CDR3 sequence: CASSIGRADTQYF. For the CDR3, the DNA is TGTGCCAGTAGTATCGGTAGAGCAGATACGCAGTATTTT. The chain is built from TRBV19 and TRBJ2-3; D is uncertain. Germline lookup yields CDR1 LNHDA and CDR2 SQIVND (reference sequence). The CDR3 length is 13 residues. The V end was cut by 3 bases, the J end by 4 bases, with 8 bases between.